This is a list of T cell receptor beta chains from one sample in a study of control samples from healthy donors and cancer patients. Using immunoSEQ multiplex PCR, the repertoire was profiled, and TCRdb retains in-frame clones only, with some absent. The sample records more than 15,000 clones, roughly four fifths being singletons. Sample: PBMCs. The receptors derive from a man older than 75 with head and neck cancer. CDR3s include the opening cysteine and the closing phenylalanine or tryptophan.

v_call,cdr3_aa
TRBV2,CASTDLTVVTEAFF
TRBV19,CASSVGLNSYEQYF
TRBV6-5,CATWSRYTEAFF
TRBV29-1,CSVEPVGDKTGFVEQFF
TRBV10-2,CASGAGGNTDTQYF
TRBV6-1,CASSDPRWYF
TRBV5-1,CASNPAAGSANTGELFF
TRBV29-1,CSVAGTQNTEAFF
TRBV5-6,CASSSPDRVSYEQYF
TRBV18,CASFPSATNEKLFF
TRBV6-4,CASRERDITYEQYF
TRBV5-1,CASSSAGALRETQYF
TRBV3-1/TRBV3-2,CASSQDRNQPQHF
TRBV15,CAPTGHLDSGEQYF
TRBV7-2,CASSLAPGQTRTPYEQYF
TRBV6-2/TRBV6-3,CASSYWGGLNPGELFF
TRBV15,CATSRMGSGEGTEAFF
TRBV9,CASSDGQGGGETQYF
TRBV24-1,CATSDPLRGRAGVDEQFF
TRBV7-3,CASSLGRNNYGYTF
TRBV5-4,CASSFSGSQETQYF
TRBV5-1,CASSLAEAGIMNTEAFF
TRBV29-1,CSTGTSAQAQYF
TRBV15,CATSRGSGNSYEQYF
TRBV4-1,CASSQDLGTGWRNIQYF
TRBV7-9,CASGTGDWGEKLFF
TRBV18,CASSIGQIGFADTQYF
TRBV27,CASRYRDNTQYF
TRBV30,CAWSVRGVNSPLHF
TRBV4-3,CASSRGLHGGTDTQYF
TRBV2,CASSSTRTGVGFF